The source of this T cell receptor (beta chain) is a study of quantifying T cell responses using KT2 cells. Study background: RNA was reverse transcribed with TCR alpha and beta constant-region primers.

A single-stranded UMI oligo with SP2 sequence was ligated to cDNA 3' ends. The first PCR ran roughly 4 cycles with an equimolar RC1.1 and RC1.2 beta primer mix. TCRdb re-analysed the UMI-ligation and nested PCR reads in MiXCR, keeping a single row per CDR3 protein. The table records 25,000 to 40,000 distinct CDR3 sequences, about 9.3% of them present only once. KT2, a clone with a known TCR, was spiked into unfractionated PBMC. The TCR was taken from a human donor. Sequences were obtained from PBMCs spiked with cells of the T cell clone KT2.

The CDR3 spells CASRRGPDTQYF. Written as DNA, the CDR3 is TGTGCCAGCAGGAGAGGCCCAGATACGCAGTATTTT. The chain combines TRBV6-1 with TRBJ2-3; D gene unclear. Trimming left V 6 bases short and J 4 bases short, with 8 bases between. The CDR3 loop spans 12 amino acids. Germline lookup yields CDR1 MNHNS and CDR2 SASEGT.